This T cell receptor (beta chain) originates from a study of blood T cell repertoires in COVID-19. Study-level background: Samples of COVID-19 (acute and convalescent) were obtained from the United States, Italy and Spain. From T cells, B-cell-depleted T cells, or PBMCs came the material, which was cDNA or gDNA.

Study processing details: Amplified reference gene primers provided the basis for estimating nucleated cell counts. TCRdb's table, derived via immunoSEQ multiplex PCR, lists solely in-frame clones and lacks some. The DNA was the basis for D and trimming; V, J and clone size are from that table. The data hold roughly 200,000 clones, with 86% observed a single time. CDR3 size: 16 residues. Germline loops: CDR1 PRHDT, CDR2 FYEKMQ (reference sequence). Losses at the gene ends were 1 base for V and 7 bases for J; bases not matched to a gene: 9. Participants reported their clinical history, and cohort assignment relied on those reports.

This chain links TRBV13 with TRBJ2-1, with TRBD1 matching 8 bases. The sequencing input was PBMCs or T cells enriched from blood (not recorded which). The clonotype originates from a woman between 40 and 50 years old with acute COVID-19. CDR3 DNA: TGTGCCAGCAGCTTAGTCCAGGGGGCTATTAGAAATGAGCAGTTCTTC. Encoded protein: CASSLVQGAIRNEQFF.